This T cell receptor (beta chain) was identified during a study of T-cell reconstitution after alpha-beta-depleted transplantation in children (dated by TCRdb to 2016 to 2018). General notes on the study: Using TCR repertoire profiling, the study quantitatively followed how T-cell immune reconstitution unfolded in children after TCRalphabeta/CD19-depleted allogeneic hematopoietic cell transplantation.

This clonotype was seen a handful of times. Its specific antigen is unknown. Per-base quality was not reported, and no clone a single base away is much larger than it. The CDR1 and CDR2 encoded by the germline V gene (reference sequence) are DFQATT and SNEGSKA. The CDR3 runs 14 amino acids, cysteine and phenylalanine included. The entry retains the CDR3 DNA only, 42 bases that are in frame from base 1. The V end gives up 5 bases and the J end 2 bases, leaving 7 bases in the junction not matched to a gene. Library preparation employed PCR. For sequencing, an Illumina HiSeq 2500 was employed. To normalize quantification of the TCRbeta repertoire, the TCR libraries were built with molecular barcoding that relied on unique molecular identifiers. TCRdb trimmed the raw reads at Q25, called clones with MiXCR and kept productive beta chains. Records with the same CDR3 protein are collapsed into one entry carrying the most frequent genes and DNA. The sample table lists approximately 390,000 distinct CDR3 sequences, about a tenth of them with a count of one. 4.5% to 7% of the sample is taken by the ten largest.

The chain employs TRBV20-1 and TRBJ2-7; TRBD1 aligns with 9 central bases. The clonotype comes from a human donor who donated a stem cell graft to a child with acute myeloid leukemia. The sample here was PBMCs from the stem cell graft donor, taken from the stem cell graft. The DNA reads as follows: TGCAGTGCTCCAGGGACAGGGAACCCCTACGAGCAGTACTTC. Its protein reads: CSAPGTGNPYEQYF.